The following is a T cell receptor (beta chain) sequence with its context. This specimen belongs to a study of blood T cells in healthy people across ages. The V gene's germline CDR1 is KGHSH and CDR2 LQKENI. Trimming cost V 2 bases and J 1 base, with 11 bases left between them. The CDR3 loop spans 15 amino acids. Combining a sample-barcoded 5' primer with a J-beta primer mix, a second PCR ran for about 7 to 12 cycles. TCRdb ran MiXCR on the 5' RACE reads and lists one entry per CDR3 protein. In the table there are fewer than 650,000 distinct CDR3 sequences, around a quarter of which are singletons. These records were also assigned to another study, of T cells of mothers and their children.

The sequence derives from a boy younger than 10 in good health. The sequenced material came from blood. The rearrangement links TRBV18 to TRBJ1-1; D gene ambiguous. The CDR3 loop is CASSPTRVRNTEAFF. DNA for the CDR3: TGTGCCAGCTCACCAACGCGGGTTAGGAACACTGAAGCTTTCTTT.